These 4 T cell receptor beta chains were all obtained from the same sample, sequenced in a study. MiXCR, applied by TCRdb to the RT-PCR reads, yields one record per CDR3 protein. The sample contains around 700,000 distinct CDR3 sequences, 14% of which appear only once. Sequencing was performed on memory CD4+ T cells from blood. The receptors derive from a female donor in good health, serving as a healthy control.

The gene calls are TRBV3-1 and TRBJ1-4; D not certain. CDR1 and CDR2 (germline): LGHDT, YNNKEL (reference sequence). V was shortened by 0 bases and J by 13 bases, with 18 bases between the two germline ends. The CDR3 runs 15 residues. CDR3 residues: CASSQEVGPGKALFF. As DNA, the CDR3 is TGTGCCAGCAGCCAAGAGGTCGGGCCGGGTAAGGCACTGTTTTTT. Looking up the rest from reference TRBV3-1 and TRBJ1-4 gives the full variable domain: DTAVSQTPKYLVTQMGNDKSIKCEQNLGHDTMYWYKQDSKKFLKIMFSYNNKELIINETVPNRFSPKSPDKAHLNLHINSLELGDSAVYFCASSQEVGPGKALFFGSGTQLSVL.

Concerning this clonotype: A much larger clone differs from this one at a single base, so this may be a read error. The V gene is TRBV7-2, the J gene TRBJ2-7; maybe TRBD1 (5 bases). V was pared by 5 bases and J by 3 bases, with 11 bases between. Germline CDR1 SGHTA, CDR2 FQGNSA. The CDR3 is made up of 13 amino acids. CDR3 bases: TGTGCCAGCAGCCCGGAACAGGACTACGAGCAGTACTTC. Amino acids: CASSPEQDYEQYF. The full variable domain, in which reference TRBV7-2 and TRBJ2-7 provide the parts outside the CDR3, is GAGVSQSPSNKVTEKGKDVELRCDPISGHTALYWYRQSLGQGLEFLIYFQGNSAPDKSGLPSDRFSAERTGGSVSTLTIQRTQQEDSAVYLCASSPEQDYEQYFGPGTRLTVT.

This clonotype was counted only a few times. The V call is TRBV7-3, the J call TRBJ2-1; D might be TRBD1 or TRBD2, each matching 6 bases. The CDR3 runs to 16 residues. CDR1 is SGHTA and CDR2 is FQGTGA in the germline V gene. Trimming left V 0 bases short and J 4 bases short, with 13 bases between. The CDR3 nucleotides are TGTGCCAGCAGCTTAACGGGGGGCTCCTTTTACAATGAGCAGTTCTTC. It encodes CASSLTGGSFYNEQFF.

This clonotype was observed many times. The CDR3 protein is CASSLYTNTEAFF. The CDR3, as DNA: TGTGCCAGCAGCTTATACACGAACACTGAAGCTTTCTTT. V is TRBV11-2 and J is TRBJ1-1; D is unresolved. V lost 2 bases to trimming and J lost 1 base, with 5 bases between them. CDR1 is SGHAT, CDR2 FQNNGV, per germline. The CDR3 sequence is 13 residues long.